These T cell receptor beta chains were read from a single sample in a study of blood T cells in healthy people across ages. TCRdb re-called the 5' RACE reads with MiXCR, one entry per CDR3 protein. The sample includes hundreds of thousands of distinct CDR3 sequences, about 50% of them seen just once. Sequencing was performed on blood. These receptors were obtained from a woman aged 80 or over in good health. CDR3s include the opening cysteine and the closing phenylalanine or tryptophan. D genes are given only for firm matches. A row's size may be missing; if present it is once, few, many or a size class.

d_gene: -
abundance: -
j_gene: TRBJ2-1
v_gene: TRBV11-2
CDR3nt: TGTGCCAGCAGCTTAGGGAGCGTCTACAATGAGCAGTTCTTC
CDR3aa: CASSLGSVYNEQFF

d_gene: -
abundance: -
j_gene: TRBJ2-1
v_gene: TRBV12-3/TRBV12-4
CDR3nt: TGTGCCAGCAGCCCCTCGGCCCCTTACAATGAGCAGTTCTTC
CDR3aa: CASSPSAPYNEQFF

d_gene: -
abundance: -
j_gene: TRBJ1-4
v_gene: TRBV7-9
CDR3nt: TGTGCCAGCAGCTCGCGGGGGCGAGGGGAAAAACTGTTTTTT
CDR3aa: CASSSRGRGEKLFF

d_gene: -
abundance: once
j_gene: TRBJ2-1
v_gene: TRBV7-8
CDR3nt: TGTGCCAGCAGCCCCCAGGCGGCTCACACAGGGCAGTTCTTC
CDR3aa: CASSPQAAHTGQFF

d_gene: -
abundance: many
j_gene: TRBJ2-5
v_gene: TRBV20-1
CDR3nt: TGCAGTGCCAGAGAAAGAGGGCTGACCAGGGGGACCCAGTACTTC
CDR3aa: CSARERGLTRGTQYF

d_gene: -
abundance: once
j_gene: TRBJ2-1
v_gene: TRBV12-3/TRBV12-4
CDR3nt: TGTGCCAGCAGTTTAGACAGGGAGATGAATGAGCAGTTCTTC
CDR3aa: CASSLDREMNEQFF

d_gene: -
abundance: many
j_gene: TRBJ2-3
v_gene: TRBV29-1
CDR3nt: TGCAGCGTTGCTCGCGGCCTAGGGCTAGGGGTCACAGATACGCAGTATTTT
CDR3aa: CSVARGLGLGVTDTQYF

d_gene: -
abundance: -
j_gene: TRBJ2-5
v_gene: TRBV13
CDR3nt: TGTGCCAGCAGGGTCAGCCAAGAGACCCAGTACTTC
CDR3aa: CASRVSQETQYF

d_gene: -
abundance: -
j_gene: TRBJ1-2
v_gene: TRBV6-6
CDR3nt: TGTACCAGCAGTTACAGGGTTGATGGTGGCTACACCTTC
CDR3aa: CTSSYRVDGGYTF

d_gene: TRBD2
abundance: few
j_gene: TRBJ2-3
v_gene: TRBV12-3/TRBV12-4
CDR3nt: TGTGCCAGCAGTTTCAGCCAAAGCGGGGGAGCAGATACGCAGTATTTT
CDR3aa: CASSFSQSGGADTQYF

d_gene: TRBD1
abundance: once
j_gene: TRBJ2-1
v_gene: TRBV29-1
CDR3nt: TGCAGCACAGACAGGGGAGGTCTTAGTGAGCAGTTCTTC
CDR3aa: CSTDRGGLSEQFF

d_gene: TRBD1
abundance: once
j_gene: TRBJ1-2
v_gene: TRBV5-1
CDR3nt: TGCGCCAGCAGCTTGGAACCAGGGGGCGAAAGGAATGGCTACACCTTC
CDR3aa: CASSLEPGGERNGYTF

d_gene: -
abundance: many
j_gene: TRBJ2-3
v_gene: TRBV27
CDR3nt: TGTGCCAGCAGCTGGAACACAGATACGCAGTATTTT
CDR3aa: CASSWNTDTQYF

d_gene: TRBD1
abundance: -
j_gene: TRBJ2-5
v_gene: TRBV7-8
CDR3nt: TGTGCCAGCAGCTTAGGTGCCGGGACAGAAGAGACCCAGTACTTC
CDR3aa: CASSLGAGTEETQYF

d_gene: -
abundance: many
j_gene: TRBJ2-3
v_gene: TRBV5-5
CDR3nt: TGTGCCAGCAGCTTGGGCGGGGATACGCAGTATTTT
CDR3aa: CASSLGGDTQYF

d_gene: TRBD1
abundance: -
j_gene: TRBJ2-5
v_gene: TRBV20-1
CDR3nt: TGCAGTACCAAAGACAGGGTTCAAGAGACCCAGTACTTC
CDR3aa: CSTKDRVQETQYF

d_gene: -
abundance: many
j_gene: TRBJ2-1
v_gene: TRBV3-1
CDR3nt: TGTGCCAGCAGCCAGGGACTTATCAATGAGCAGTTCTTC
CDR3aa: CASSQGLINEQFF

d_gene: TRBD1
abundance: few
j_gene: TRBJ2-4
v_gene: TRBV29-1
CDR3nt: TGCAGCGTCAGGGGGATGGCCTACATTCAGTACTTC
CDR3aa: CSVRGMAYIQYF

d_gene: TRBD2
abundance: many
j_gene: TRBJ2-1
v_gene: TRBV14
CDR3nt: TGTGCCAGCAGCCAAGCCCGAGGGCTAGCGGGTTCCAATGAGCAGTTCTTC
CDR3aa: CASSQARGLAGSNEQFF

d_gene: TRBD2
abundance: -
j_gene: TRBJ2-5
v_gene: TRBV20-1
CDR3nt: TGCAGTGCTGGTTTGCGGGGGGGCCAAGAGACCCAGTACTTC
CDR3aa: CSAGLRGGQETQYF

d_gene: TRBD1
abundance: -
j_gene: TRBJ1-1
v_gene: TRBV28
CDR3nt: TGTGCCAGCAGTGCAGGGACAGGGTCGATTGAAGCTTTCTTT
CDR3aa: CASSAGTGSIEAFF

d_gene: TRBD2
abundance: few
j_gene: TRBJ2-1
v_gene: TRBV7-2
CDR3nt: TGTGCCAGCAGGCTCCGGGGGGAGTCTGCCCGTCCACAGTTCTTC
CDR3aa: CASRLRGESARPQFF

d_gene: TRBD2
abundance: -
j_gene: TRBJ2-1
v_gene: TRBV2
CDR3nt: TGTGCCAGCAGTGAGGGGGCCCTAGCGGGAGGGGGTGAGCAGTTCTTC
CDR3aa: CASSEGALAGGGEQFF

d_gene: -
abundance: few
j_gene: TRBJ2-7
v_gene: TRBV20-1
CDR3nt: TGCAGTGCTAGAGATGGGAGACCATCCGGCTCCTACGAGCAGTACTTC
CDR3aa: CSARDGRPSGSYEQYF

d_gene: -
abundance: -
j_gene: TRBJ2-5
v_gene: TRBV6-1
CDR3nt: TGTGCCAGCATCGGTCAGGTTTTTGGGAACAATGAGCAGTACTTC
CDR3aa: CASIGQVFGNNEQYF

d_gene: TRBD2
abundance: -
j_gene: TRBJ2-7
v_gene: TRBV20-1
CDR3nt: TGCAGTGCTACCCGCGGGGGGTTCTCCTACGAGCAGTACTTC
CDR3aa: CSATRGGFSYEQYF

d_gene: -
abundance: many
j_gene: TRBJ2-7
v_gene: TRBV7-9
CDR3nt: TGTGCCAGCAGCTTAGGTGGAAGTCAAGTGGCCGAGCAGTACTTC
CDR3aa: CASSLGGSQVAEQYF

d_gene: -
abundance: -
j_gene: TRBJ2-5
v_gene: TRBV5-1
CDR3nt: TGCGCCAGCAGCTTGCAGACTGGGGGAGAGACCCAGTACTTC
CDR3aa: CASSLQTGGETQYF

d_gene: -
abundance: -
j_gene: TRBJ2-1
v_gene: TRBV20-1
CDR3nt: TGCAGTGCCGAACGACAGTCAAAGGGATTCAATGAGCAGTTCTTC
CDR3aa: CSAERQSKGFNEQFF

d_gene: -
abundance: many
j_gene: TRBJ1-6
v_gene: TRBV7-9
CDR3nt: TGTGCCAGCACCCTCCGGGACTCCGATAATTCACCCCTCCACTTT
CDR3aa: CASTLRDSDNSPLHF

d_gene: TRBD1
abundance: -
j_gene: TRBJ1-2
v_gene: TRBV7-2
CDR3nt: TGTGCCAGCAGCTTATTTGAGGGACAGACCTATGGCTACACCTTC
CDR3aa: CASSLFEGQTYGYTF

d_gene: -
abundance: -
j_gene: TRBJ2-5
v_gene: TRBV7-9
CDR3nt: TGTGCCAGCAGCACCACGAGACTAGCAGGGGACCAAGAGACCCAGTACTTC
CDR3aa: CASSTTRLAGDQETQYF

d_gene: TRBD2
abundance: -
j_gene: TRBJ2-3
v_gene: TRBV3-1
CDR3nt: TGTGCCAGCAGCCAAGTGGCGCGGGGGGCAGGAGATACGCAGTATTTT
CDR3aa: CASSQVARGAGDTQYF

d_gene: -
abundance: many
j_gene: TRBJ2-5
v_gene: TRBV5-1
CDR3nt: TGCGCCAGCACAAGCCAGGGATACCAAGAGACCCAGTACTTC
CDR3aa: CASTSQGYQETQYF

d_gene: TRBD1
abundance: few
j_gene: TRBJ1-6
v_gene: TRBV7-9
CDR3nt: TGTGCCAGCAGCTTAAGTTATCCGGGACAGGGTTCACCCCTCCACTTT
CDR3aa: CASSLSYPGQGSPLHF

d_gene: TRBD2
abundance: few
j_gene: TRBJ2-1
v_gene: TRBV20-1
CDR3nt: TGCAGTGCTGCTAGCGGCTACAATGAGCAGTTCTTC
CDR3aa: CSAASGYNEQFF

d_gene: -
abundance: -
j_gene: TRBJ2-5
v_gene: TRBV5-1
CDR3nt: TGCGCCAGCAGCTTGGTTACTCAAGGTGAGGGAGAGCAGTACTTC
CDR3aa: CASSLVTQGEGEQYF

d_gene: TRBD2
abundance: -
j_gene: TRBJ2-1
v_gene: TRBV7-9
CDR3nt: TGTGCCAGCAGGCAAGCGGGGGGGCAATACAATGAGCAGTTCTTC
CDR3aa: CASRQAGGQYNEQFF

d_gene: -
abundance: -
j_gene: TRBJ1-4
v_gene: TRBV5-1
CDR3nt: TGCGCCAGCAGCTTGGCCTCGGGTACGGCAGAAAAACTGTTTTTT
CDR3aa: CASSLASGTAEKLFF

d_gene: TRBD1
abundance: -
j_gene: TRBJ2-5
v_gene: TRBV2
CDR3nt: TGTGCCAGCAGTGAAACATTCTACAGGGGCCGAGAGACCCTGTACTTC
CDR3aa: CASSETFYRGRETLYF

d_gene: TRBD2
abundance: -
j_gene: TRBJ2-4
v_gene: TRBV30
CDR3nt: TGTGCCGGGAGGATTAGCGGGGTTCAGTACTTC
CDR3aa: CAGRISGVQYF

d_gene: TRBD1
abundance: -
j_gene: TRBJ1-1
v_gene: TRBV18
CDR3nt: TGTGCCAGCGAGGACAGGGGAATGAACACTGAAGCTTTCTTT
CDR3aa: CASEDRGMNTEAFF

d_gene: -
abundance: many
j_gene: TRBJ2-5
v_gene: TRBV20-1
CDR3nt: TGCAGTGCTAGTATAATGGGGTGGAGTCAAGAGACCCAGTACTTC
CDR3aa: CSASIMGWSQETQYF

d_gene: TRBD1
abundance: once
j_gene: TRBJ2-5
v_gene: TRBV20-1
CDR3nt: TGCAGTGCCCCCGCCCAAACAGGGGCCAATGAGCAGTACTTC
CDR3aa: CSAPAQTGANEQYF

d_gene: -
abundance: -
j_gene: TRBJ1-2
v_gene: TRBV5-8
CDR3nt: TGTGCCAGCAGCTTGGATGAAGATGGCTACACCTTC
CDR3aa: CASSLDEDGYTF

d_gene: -
abundance: many
j_gene: TRBJ2-3
v_gene: TRBV5-1
CDR3nt: TGCGCCAGCAGCTTGAGGGACCCCTCTAGCACAGATACGCAGTATTTT
CDR3aa: CASSLRDPSSTDTQYF

d_gene: -
abundance: -
j_gene: TRBJ2-1
v_gene: TRBV29-1
CDR3nt: TGCAGCGGTTCCTTGAATGAGCAGTTCTTC
CDR3aa: CSGSLNEQFF

d_gene: TRBD1
abundance: many
j_gene: TRBJ1-1
v_gene: TRBV20-1
CDR3nt: TGCAGTGCTAGAGATGGAGGGGGCAGGGGCACTGAAGCTTTCTTT
CDR3aa: CSARDGGGRGTEAFF

d_gene: -
abundance: -
j_gene: TRBJ2-1
v_gene: TRBV28
CDR3nt: TGTGCCAGCAGTTGGGGGGGACAGAACAATGAGCAGTTCTTC
CDR3aa: CASSWGGQNNEQFF

d_gene: -
abundance: -
j_gene: TRBJ2-5
v_gene: TRBV6-5
CDR3nt: TGTGCCAGCAGCATCTGGACGGATCAAGAGACCCAGTACTTC
CDR3aa: CASSIWTDQETQYF

d_gene: TRBD1
abundance: -
j_gene: TRBJ2-1
v_gene: TRBV2
CDR3nt: TGTGCCAACAGTGAAGGGGGCCCAACTTACAATGAGCAGTTCTTC
CDR3aa: CANSEGGPTYNEQFF

d_gene: -
abundance: few
j_gene: TRBJ2-3
v_gene: TRBV12-3/TRBV12-4
CDR3nt: TGTGCCAGCAGTTTAGCGTGGAGAGCGGGCACAGATACGCAGTATTTT
CDR3aa: CASSLAWRAGTDTQYF

d_gene: -
abundance: -
j_gene: TRBJ2-3
v_gene: TRBV7-9
CDR3nt: TGTGCCAGCAGCTTAGAACGGATTAGCACAGATACGCAGTATTTT
CDR3aa: CASSLERISTDTQYF

d_gene: -
abundance: few
j_gene: TRBJ2-5
v_gene: TRBV6-1
CDR3nt: TGTGCCAGCATGTTTTCGGGAATGGGGACCCAGTACTTC
CDR3aa: CASMFSGMGTQYF

d_gene: TRBD1
abundance: -
j_gene: TRBJ1-6
v_gene: TRBV20-1
CDR3nt: TGCAGTGCTTCCCGGGACAGACTTAATTCACCCCTCCACTTT
CDR3aa: CSASRDRLNSPLHF

d_gene: TRBD2
abundance: -
j_gene: TRBJ2-1
v_gene: TRBV7-2
CDR3nt: TGTGCCAGCAGCCCGACACTAGCGGGAGGCTACTACAATGAGCAGTTCTTC
CDR3aa: CASSPTLAGGYYNEQFF

d_gene: TRBD2
abundance: -
j_gene: TRBJ2-5
v_gene: TRBV29-1
CDR3nt: TGCAGCGTTGAAGATGGGTCTAGCGGGAGATACAATGAGCAGTACTTC
CDR3aa: CSVEDGSSGRYNEQYF

d_gene: -
abundance: few
j_gene: TRBJ1-6
v_gene: TRBV7-2
CDR3nt: TGTGCCAGCAATCCGGGACAAGGCAATTCACCCCTCCACTTT
CDR3aa: CASNPGQGNSPLHF

d_gene: -
abundance: -
j_gene: TRBJ1-6
v_gene: TRBV25-1
CDR3nt: TGTGCCAGCAGTGAAACCACAGGGAGTTCACCCCTCCACTTT
CDR3aa: CASSETTGSSPLHF

d_gene: TRBD1
abundance: many
j_gene: TRBJ2-7
v_gene: TRBV4-1
CDR3nt: TGCGCCAGCAGCCGCGGACAGGGTTCTTCCTACGAGCAGTACTTC
CDR3aa: CASSRGQGSSYEQYF